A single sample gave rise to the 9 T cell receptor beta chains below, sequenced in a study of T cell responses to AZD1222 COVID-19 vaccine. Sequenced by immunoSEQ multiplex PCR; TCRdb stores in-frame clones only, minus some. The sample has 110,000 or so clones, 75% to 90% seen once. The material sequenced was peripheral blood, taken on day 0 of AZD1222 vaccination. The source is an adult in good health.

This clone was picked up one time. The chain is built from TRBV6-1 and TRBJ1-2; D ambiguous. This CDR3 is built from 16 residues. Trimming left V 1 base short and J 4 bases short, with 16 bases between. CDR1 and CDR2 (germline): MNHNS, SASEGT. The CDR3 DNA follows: TGTGCCAGCAGTGAAGAGTTCGGAGACGTAACCTATGGCTACACCTTC. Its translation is CASSEEFGDVTYGYTF.

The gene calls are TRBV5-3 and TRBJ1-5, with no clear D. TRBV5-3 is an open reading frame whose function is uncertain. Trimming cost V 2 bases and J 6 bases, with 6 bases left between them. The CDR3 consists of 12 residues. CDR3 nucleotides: TGTGCCAGAAGCTTCCCCCGTCAGCCCCAGCATTTT. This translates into CARSFPRQPQHF.

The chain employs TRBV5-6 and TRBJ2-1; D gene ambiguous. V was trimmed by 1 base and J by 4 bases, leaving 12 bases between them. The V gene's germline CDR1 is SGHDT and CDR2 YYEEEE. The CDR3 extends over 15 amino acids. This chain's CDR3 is CASSLRADQYNEQFF. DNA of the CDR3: TGTGCCAGCAGCTTGAGGGCAGACCAATACAATGAGCAGTTCTTC.

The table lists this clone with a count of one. The CDR3 spells CASSQRQALNYGYTF. The CDR3 DNA is TGTGCCAGCAGCCAACGACAGGCACTTAACTATGGCTACACCTTC. The chain employs TRBV3-1 (or the pseudogene TRBV3-2) and TRBJ1-2, with a tentative D call TRBD1 (6 bases). V was cut by 2 bases and J by 1 base, with 11 bases left in between. Germline values: CDR1 LGHDT, CDR2 YNNKEL (reference sequence). CDR3 size: 15 residues.

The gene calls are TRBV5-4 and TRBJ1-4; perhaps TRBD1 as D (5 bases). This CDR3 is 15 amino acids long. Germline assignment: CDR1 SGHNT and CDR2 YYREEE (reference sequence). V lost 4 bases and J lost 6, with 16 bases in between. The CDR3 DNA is TGTGCCAGCAGCCTCCCGACCGGGGGACATGAAAAACTGTTTTTT. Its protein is CASSLPTGGHEKLFF.

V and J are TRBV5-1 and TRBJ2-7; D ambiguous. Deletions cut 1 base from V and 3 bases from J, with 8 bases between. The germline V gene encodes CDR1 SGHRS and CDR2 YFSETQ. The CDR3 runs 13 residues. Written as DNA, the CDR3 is TGCGCCAGCAGCTTGCTATCTAACTACGAGCAGTACTTC. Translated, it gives CASSLLSNYEQYF.

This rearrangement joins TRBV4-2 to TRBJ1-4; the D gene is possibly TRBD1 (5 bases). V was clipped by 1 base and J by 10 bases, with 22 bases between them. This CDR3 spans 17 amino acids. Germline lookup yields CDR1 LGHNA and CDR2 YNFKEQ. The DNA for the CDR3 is TGTGCCAGCAGCCAAGTTCCACCTGGGGGGGGACCAGGAAAACTGTTTTTT. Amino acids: CASSQVPPGGGPGKLFF.

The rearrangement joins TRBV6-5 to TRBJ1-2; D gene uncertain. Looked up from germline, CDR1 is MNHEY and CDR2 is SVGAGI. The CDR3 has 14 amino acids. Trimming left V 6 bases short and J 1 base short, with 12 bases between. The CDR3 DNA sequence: TGTGCCAGCAGCCCAACGGACTATAACTATGGCTACACCTTC. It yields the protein CASSPTDYNYGYTF.

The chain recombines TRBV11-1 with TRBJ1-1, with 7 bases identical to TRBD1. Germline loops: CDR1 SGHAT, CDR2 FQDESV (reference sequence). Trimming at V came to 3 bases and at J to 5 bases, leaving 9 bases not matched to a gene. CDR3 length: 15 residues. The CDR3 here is CASSFSGRGKTEAFF. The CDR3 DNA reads TGTGCCAGCAGCTTCTCCGGCAGGGGGAAGACTGAAGCTTTCTTT.